These 9 T cell receptor beta chains were all obtained from the same sample, sequenced in a study of blood T cell repertoires in COVID-19. The repertoire was sequenced with immunoSEQ multiplex PCR; TCRdb's copy has only in-frame clones and lacks some. The table records more than 250,000 clones, approximately 80% of them present only once. The specimen was PBMCs or T cells enriched from blood (not recorded which). Receptor source: a man aged 35 to 55 who had been exposed to COVID-19.

The genes are TRBV7-9 and TRBJ1-2; 8 bases map to TRBD1. This CDR3 is built from 14 residues. V shed 5 bases and J 8 bases; nucleotides not matched to a gene: 10. CDR1 SEHNR and CDR2 FQNEAQ come from the germline V gene (reference sequence). The DNA of the CDR3 is TGTGCCAGCAGCCTACAGGACAGGGTGGACGGCTACACCTTC. Residues: CASSLQDRVDGYTF. Complete variable domain (other parts from reference TRBV7-9 and TRBJ1-2): DTGVSQNPRHKITKRGQNVTFRCDPISEHNRLYWYRQTLGQGPEFLTYFQNEAQLEKSRLLSDRFSAERPKGSFSTLEIQRTEQGDSAMYLCASSLQDRVDGYTFGSGTRLTVV.

The genes are TRBV18 and TRBJ2-5; unclear D gene. Germline lookup yields CDR1 KGHSH and CDR2 LQKENI. V gave up 2 bases and J gave up 2 bases, with 9 bases separating them. The CDR3 is 14 amino acids. CDR3 coding DNA: TGTGCCAGCTCACCAGTGGCAGGACAAGAGACCCAGTACTTC. It specifies CASSPVAGQETQYF.

The rearrangement joins TRBV24-1 to TRBJ2-3, with TRBD2 identical over 7 bases. Trimming removed 3 bases from V and 4 bases from J; junction bases left unmatched: 6. CDR3 length: 15 amino acids. Per the germline V gene, CDR1 is KGHDR and CDR2 is SFDVKD. CDR3 sequence (DNA): TGTGCCACCAGTGATATAGGACTAGTCGCAGATACGCAGTATTTT. Its protein product is CATSDIGLVADTQYF.

V usage is TRBV5-6 and J usage is TRBJ2-3; TRBD2 aligns across 7 bases. Germline lookup yields CDR1 SGHDT and CDR2 YYEEEE. The CDR3 runs to 13 residues. The J segment lost 6 bases and the V segment lost 4 bases, leaving 5 bases of the junction unmatched. The CDR3 here is CASSGDGGDTQYF. CDR3 DNA: TGTGCCAGCAGCGGCGACGGGGGGGATACGCAGTATTTT.

The chain uses TRBV6-5 and TRBJ2-1, with a tentative D call TRBD1 (6 bases). The germline gives CDR1 MNHEY, CDR2 SVGAGI. This CDR3 has 16 amino acids. V shed 2 bases and J shed 10 bases, with 21 bases lying between them. The CDR3 bases are TGTGCCAGCAGTTACCCGAAGTCGACAGGTTCCTCAGAGCAGTTCTTC. Its translation: CASSYPKSTGSSEQFF.

This clone was seen once. The chain employs TRBV12-3 or TRBV12-4 and TRBJ2-7; maybe TRBD1 (5 bases). V was shortened by 6 bases and J by 6 bases, with 12 bases between the two germline ends. The CDR3 loop spans 12 amino acids. The CDR3 loop is CASRQGFFEQYF. CDR3 bases: TGTGCCAGCAGGCAGGGTTTTTTCGAGCAGTACTTC.

The genes are TRBV30 and TRBJ2-7; a possible D gene is TRBD2 (5 bases). Germline CDR1 is GTSNPN and CDR2 is SVGIG (reference sequence). V was shortened by 3 bases and J by 5 bases, with 23 bases between the two germline ends. The CDR3 consists of 16 residues. The CDR3 DNA reads TGTGCCTGGAGCCCACTATCGGGAAGGATTAGCGACGAGCAGTACTTC. This translates into CAWSPLSGRISDEQYF. Drawing the rest from reference TRBV30 and TRBJ2-7, the complete variable domain is SQTIHQWPATLVQPVGSPLSLECTVEGTSNPNLYWYRQAAGRGLQLLFYSVGIGQISSEVPQNLSASRPQDRQFILSSKKLLLSDSGFYLCAWSPLSGRISDEQYFGPGTRLTVT.

The gene calls are TRBV5-1 and TRBJ2-7, with 7 bases lining up with TRBD1. Germline-derived CDR1 and CDR2 are SGHRS and YFSETQ. V lost 4 bases, J lost 5 bases, and 9 bases stayed unmatched. This CDR3 contains 14 residues. CDR3 DNA: TGCGCCAGCAGCCCAAGACAGGGTTTCCACGAGCAGTACTTC. Amino acid sequence: CASSPRQGFHEQYF.

Only one count was recorded for this clone. The chain employs TRBV5-5 and TRBJ1-5; the match to TRBD1 covers 7 bases. After removal of 2 bases from V and 0 bases from J, the junction contained 11 bases not matched to a gene. This CDR3 region has 18 residues. CDR1 and CDR2 (germline): SGHKS, YYEKEE (reference sequence). The DNA for the CDR3 is TGTGCCAGCAGCTTTTCGGCCGACAGGGCCCCTAGCAATCAGCCCCAGCATTTT. The encoded protein is CASSFSADRAPSNQPQHF.